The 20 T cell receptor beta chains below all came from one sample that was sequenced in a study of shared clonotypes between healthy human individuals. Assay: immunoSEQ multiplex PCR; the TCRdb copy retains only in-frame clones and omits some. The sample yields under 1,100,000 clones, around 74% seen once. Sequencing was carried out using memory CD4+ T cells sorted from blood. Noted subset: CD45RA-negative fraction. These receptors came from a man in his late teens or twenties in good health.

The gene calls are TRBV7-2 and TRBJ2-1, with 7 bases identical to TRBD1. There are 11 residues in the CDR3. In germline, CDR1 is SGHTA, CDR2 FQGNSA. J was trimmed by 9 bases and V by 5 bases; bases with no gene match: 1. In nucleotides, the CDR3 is TGTGCCAGCAGCGGGACAGTTGAGCAGTTCTTC. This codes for CASSGTVEQFF.

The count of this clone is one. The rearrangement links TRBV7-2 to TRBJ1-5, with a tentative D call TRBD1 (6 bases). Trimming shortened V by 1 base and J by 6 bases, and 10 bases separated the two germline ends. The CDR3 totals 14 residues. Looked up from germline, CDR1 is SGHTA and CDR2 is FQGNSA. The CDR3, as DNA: TGTGCCAGCAGCTTAGGACAGGCGGGTCAGCCCCAGCATTTT. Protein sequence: CASSLGQAGQPQHF.

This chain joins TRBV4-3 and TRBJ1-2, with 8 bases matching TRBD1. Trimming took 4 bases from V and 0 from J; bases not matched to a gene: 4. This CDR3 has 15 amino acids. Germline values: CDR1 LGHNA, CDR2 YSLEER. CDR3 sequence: CASSPTGGTNYGYTF. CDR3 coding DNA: TGCGCCAGCAGCCCCACAGGGGGAACTAACTATGGCTACACCTTC.

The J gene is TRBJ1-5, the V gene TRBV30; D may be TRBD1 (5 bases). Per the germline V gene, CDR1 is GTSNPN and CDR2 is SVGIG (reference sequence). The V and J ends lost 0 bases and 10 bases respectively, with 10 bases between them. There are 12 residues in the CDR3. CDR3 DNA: TGTGCCTGGAGTGTTTACACAGGACCCCAGCATTTT. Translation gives CAWSVYTGPQHF. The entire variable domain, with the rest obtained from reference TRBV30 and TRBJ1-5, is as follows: SQTIHQWPATLVQPVGSPLSLECTVEGTSNPNLYWYRQAAGRGLQLLFYSVGIGQISSEVPQNLSASRPQDRQFILSSKKLLLSDSGFYLCAWSVYTGPQHFGDGTRLSIL.

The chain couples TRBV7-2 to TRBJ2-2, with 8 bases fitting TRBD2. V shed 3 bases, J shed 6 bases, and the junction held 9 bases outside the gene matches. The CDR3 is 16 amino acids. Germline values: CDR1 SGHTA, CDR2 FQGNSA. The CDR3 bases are TGTGCCAGCAGCTTCCCGTCGGGAGGGAGTGCCGGGGAGCTGTTTTTT. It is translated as CASSFPSGGSAGELFF.

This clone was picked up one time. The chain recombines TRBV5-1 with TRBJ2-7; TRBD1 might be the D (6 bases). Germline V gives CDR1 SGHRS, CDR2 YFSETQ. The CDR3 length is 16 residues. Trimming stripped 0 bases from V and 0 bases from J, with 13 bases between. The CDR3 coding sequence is TGCGCCAGCAGCTTGGGGAACCGGGACAACTCCTACGAGCAGTACTTC. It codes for CASSLGNRDNSYEQYF.

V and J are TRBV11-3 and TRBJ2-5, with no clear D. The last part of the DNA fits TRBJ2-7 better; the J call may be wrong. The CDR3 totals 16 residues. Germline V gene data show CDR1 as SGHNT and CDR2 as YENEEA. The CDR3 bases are TGTGCCAGCAGCTTAGGTTACGGAGAAGGCTCCTACGAGCAGTACTTC. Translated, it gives CASSLGYGEGSYEQYF.

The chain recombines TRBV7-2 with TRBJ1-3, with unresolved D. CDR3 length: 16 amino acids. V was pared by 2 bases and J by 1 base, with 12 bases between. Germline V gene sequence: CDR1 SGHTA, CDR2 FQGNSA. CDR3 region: CASSLRHSLSGNTIYF. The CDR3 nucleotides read TGTGCCAGCAGCTTACGACACTCACTTTCTGGAAACACCATATATTTT.

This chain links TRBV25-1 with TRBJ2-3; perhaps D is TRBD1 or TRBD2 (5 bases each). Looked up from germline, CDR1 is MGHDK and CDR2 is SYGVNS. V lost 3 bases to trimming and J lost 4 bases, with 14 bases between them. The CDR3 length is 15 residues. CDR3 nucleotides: TGTGCCAGCAGTGATAGGGTGGGGGTAGCAGATACGCAGTATTTT. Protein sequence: CASSDRVGVADTQYF.

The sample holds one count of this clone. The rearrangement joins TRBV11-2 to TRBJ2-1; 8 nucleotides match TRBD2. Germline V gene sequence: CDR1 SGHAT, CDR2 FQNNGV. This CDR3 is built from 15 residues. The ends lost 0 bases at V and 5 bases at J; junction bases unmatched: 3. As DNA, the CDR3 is TGTGCCAGCAGCTTAGATCGGGGGGGTAACAATGAGCAGTTCTTC. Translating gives CASSLDRGGNNEQFF.

Here the CDR3 reads CASSSSGPRTEAFF. The CDR3 DNA sequence: TGCGCCAGCAGCTCCTCGGGCCCTCGCACTGAAGCTTTCTTT. The chain carries TRBV5-1 and TRBJ1-1; D is ambiguous. Between the trimmed V and J ends, which lost 3 bases and 4 bases, there was a span of 13 bases. This CDR3 has 14 residues. Germline V gene data show CDR1 as SGHRS and CDR2 as YFSETQ.

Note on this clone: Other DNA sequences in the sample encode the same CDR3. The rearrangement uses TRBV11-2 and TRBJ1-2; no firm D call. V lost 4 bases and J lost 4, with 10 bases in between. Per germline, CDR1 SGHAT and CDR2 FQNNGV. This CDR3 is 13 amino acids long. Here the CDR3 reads CASSSTGGYGYTF. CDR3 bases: TGTGCCAGCAGCTCAACCGGAGGCTATGGCTACACCTTC.

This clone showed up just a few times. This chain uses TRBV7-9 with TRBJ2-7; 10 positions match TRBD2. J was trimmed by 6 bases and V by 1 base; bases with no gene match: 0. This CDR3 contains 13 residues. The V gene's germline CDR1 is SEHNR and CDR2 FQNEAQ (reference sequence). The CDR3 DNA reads TGTGCCAGCAGCTTAGTAGCGGGGGGCGAGCAGTACTTC. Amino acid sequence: CASSLVAGGEQYF.

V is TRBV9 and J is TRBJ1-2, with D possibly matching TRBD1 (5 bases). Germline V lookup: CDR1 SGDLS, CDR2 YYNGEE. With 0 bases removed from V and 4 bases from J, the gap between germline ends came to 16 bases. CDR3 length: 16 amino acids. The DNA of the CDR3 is TGTGCCAGCAGCGTAGGCGGTGAATTGGGGGGCTATGGCTACACCTTC. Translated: CASSVGGELGGYGYTF. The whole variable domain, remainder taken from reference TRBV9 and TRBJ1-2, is DSGVTQTPKHLITATGQRVTLRCSPRSGDLSVYWYQQSLDQGLQFLIQYYNGEERAKGNILERFSAQQFPDLHSELNLSSLELGDSALYFCASSVGGELGGYGYTFGSGTRLTVV.

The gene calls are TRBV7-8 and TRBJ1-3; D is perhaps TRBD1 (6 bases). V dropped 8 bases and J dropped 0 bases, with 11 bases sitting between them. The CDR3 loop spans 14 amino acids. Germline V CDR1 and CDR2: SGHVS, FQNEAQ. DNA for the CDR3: TGTGCCAGCGGTGACAGGATCTCTGGAAACACCATATATTTT. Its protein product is CASGDRISGNTIYF.

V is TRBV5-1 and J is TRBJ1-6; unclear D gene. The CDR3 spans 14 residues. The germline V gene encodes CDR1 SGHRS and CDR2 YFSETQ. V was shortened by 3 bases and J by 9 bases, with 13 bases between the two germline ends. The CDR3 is CASSYIASSSPLHF. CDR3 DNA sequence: TGCGCCAGCAGCTACATAGCTAGCAGTTCACCCCTCCACTTT. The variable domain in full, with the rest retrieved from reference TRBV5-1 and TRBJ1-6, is KAGVTQTPRYLIKTRGQQVTLSCSPISGHRSVSWYQQTPGQGLQFLFEYFSETQRNKGNFPGRFSGRQFSNSRSEMNVSTLELGDSALYLCASSYIASSSPLHFGNGTRLTVT.

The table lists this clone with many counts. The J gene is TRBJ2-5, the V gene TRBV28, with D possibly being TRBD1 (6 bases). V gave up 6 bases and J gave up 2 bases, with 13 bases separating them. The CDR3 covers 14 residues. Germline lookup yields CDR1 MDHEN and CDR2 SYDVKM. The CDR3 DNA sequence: TGTGCCAGCAGACTACAGGGACCACAAGAGACCCAGTACTTC. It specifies CASRLQGPQETQYF.

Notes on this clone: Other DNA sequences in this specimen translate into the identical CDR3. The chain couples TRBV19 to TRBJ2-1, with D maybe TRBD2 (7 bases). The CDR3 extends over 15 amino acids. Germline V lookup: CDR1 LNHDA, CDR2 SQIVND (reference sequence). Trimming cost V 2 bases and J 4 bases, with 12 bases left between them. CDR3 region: CASSIPGGPYNEQFF. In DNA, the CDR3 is TGTGCCAGTAGTATACCGGGGGGCCCTTACAATGAGCAGTTCTTC.

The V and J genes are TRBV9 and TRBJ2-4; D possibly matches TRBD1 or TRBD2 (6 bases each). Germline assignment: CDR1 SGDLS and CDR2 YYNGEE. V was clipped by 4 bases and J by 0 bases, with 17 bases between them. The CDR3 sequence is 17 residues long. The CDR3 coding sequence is TGTGCCAGCAGCCCGCAGGACGGGGGCGAAGCCAAAAACATTCAGTACTTC. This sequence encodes CASSPQDGGEAKNIQYF.

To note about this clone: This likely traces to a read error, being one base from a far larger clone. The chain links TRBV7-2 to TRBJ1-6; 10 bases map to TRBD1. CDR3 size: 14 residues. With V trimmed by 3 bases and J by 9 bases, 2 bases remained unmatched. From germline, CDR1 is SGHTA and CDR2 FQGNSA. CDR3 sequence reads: CASSLDRGGSPLHF. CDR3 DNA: TGTGCCAGCAGCTTGGACAGGGGGGGTTCACCCCTCCACTTT.